This TCR beta chain was found in a study of cytomegalovirus exposure and HLA in healthy donors. Study details: Of a few hundred genotyped donors, roughly 81% grouped in the Caucasian-associated ancestry cluster.

PCR was performed using 60 Vbeta and 13 Jbeta primers. Sequenced by immunoSEQ multiplex PCR; TCRdb stores in-frame clones only, minus some. The profile shows 110,000 to 150,000 clones, approximately 80% of them singletons. A word on this clone: What it recognizes is unknown.

The CDR3 contains 16 residues. The germline gives CDR1 LNHDA, CDR2 SQIVND (reference sequence). The ends lost 1 base at V and 6 bases at J; junction bases unmatched: 8. General study points: With further analysis later on, most CMV-associated TCR beta chains appeared HLA-restricted. A later analysis linked a missense variant in DCLRE1C to the trimming of TCR beta V and J genes. HLA allele associations emerged for roughly 17,000 TCR beta sequences in a later analysis, at 0.05 false discovery rate.

The chain links TRBV19 to TRBJ1-5; 8 positions match TRBD1. The receptor comes from a boy younger than 10 in good health and CMV-seronegative. The sequenced sample was PBMCs. The CDR3 here is CASSIVPQGAGQPQHF. As DNA, the CDR3 is TGTGCCAGTAGTATAGTTCCCCAGGGGGCAGGTCAGCCCCAGCATTTT.